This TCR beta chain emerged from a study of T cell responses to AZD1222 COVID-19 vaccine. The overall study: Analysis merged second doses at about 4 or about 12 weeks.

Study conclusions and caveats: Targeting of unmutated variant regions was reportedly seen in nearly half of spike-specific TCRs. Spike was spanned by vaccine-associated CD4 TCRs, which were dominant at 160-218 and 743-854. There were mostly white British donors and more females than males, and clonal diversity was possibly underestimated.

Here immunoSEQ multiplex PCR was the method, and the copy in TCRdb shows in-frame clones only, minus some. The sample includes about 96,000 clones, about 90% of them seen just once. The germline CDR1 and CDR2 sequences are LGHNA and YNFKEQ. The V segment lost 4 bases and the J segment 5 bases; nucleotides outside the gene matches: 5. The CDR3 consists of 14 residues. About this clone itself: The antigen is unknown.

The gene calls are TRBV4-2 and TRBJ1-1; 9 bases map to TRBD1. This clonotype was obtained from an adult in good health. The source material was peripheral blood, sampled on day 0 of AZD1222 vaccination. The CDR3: CASSPGTGLTEAFF. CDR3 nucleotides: TGTGCCAGCAGCCCAGGGACAGGGCTAACTGAAGCTTTCTTT.